This TCR beta chain was recovered during a study of blood T cells in healthy people across ages. A sample-barcoded 5' primer and a J-beta primer mix were used in a second PCR of roughly 6 to 11 cycles. The yield of each sample was at least 3 million CDR3-containing paired-end reads. TCRdb itself ran the 5' RACE reads through MiXCR, one entry per CDR3 protein. The repertoire consists of 380,000 or so distinct CDR3 sequences, with over 45% occurring once and the leading ten covering around 49%. V was shortened by 0 bases and J by 8 bases, with 7 bases between the two germline ends. There are 11 residues in the CDR3. The germline V gene encodes CDR1 DFQATT and CDR2 SNEGSKA (reference sequence). This clonotype appeared many times.

This receptor was taken from a man aged 60 to 75 in good health. The genes are TRBV20-1 and TRBJ1-2; D gene ambiguous. Sample: blood. Written as DNA, the CDR3 is TGCAGTGCTAGAGATATACCCGGCTACACCTTC. Its protein is CSARDIPGYTF.